This entry features one T cell receptor beta chain sequence. The target of this receptor is not known. Base qualities are missing; no much larger clone stands one base away. TCRbeta CDR3 regions were amplified from genomic DNA by means of the immunoSEQ Assay, a bias-controlled multiplex PCR. As for how the authors treated the data: The number of nucleated cells in each sample was estimated from the amplification of reference gene primers within the assay. To quantify the absolute abundance of each unique TCRbeta CDR3 rearrangement, sequence reads were collapsed and filtered. Productive Simpson clonality was computed per sample as the square root of Simpson's diversity index over productive rearrangements. The table was pulled from immuneACCESS by TCRdb, which kept in-frame rearrangements only. Such tables lose some clones; where checked, under half of the loss comes from unresolved V genes, and the rest has no known cause. V and J calls and clone size are given by that table; D and trimming were obtained from the DNA. Here the sample has 280,000 or so clones; around 88% occur a single time. The leading ten clones occupy approximately 5.7% of the sample.

This sample is part of a study of blood T cell repertoires in COVID-19 (dated by TCRdb to 2018 to 2020). The study in broad terms: The collaborator samples originated in the United States, Italy and Spain and spanned the acute and convalescent phases of COVID-19. The prospective study material was composed of cDNA or gDNA derived from T cells, B-cell-depleted T cells, or PBMCs. Subjects who had been exposed to COVID-19, were actively infected with it, or had recovered from it provided the deeply sampled blood TCRbeta repertoires that made up the dataset. The repertoires were made available in a free public database intended to serve as a resource for research on the immune response to SARS-CoV-2. Samples came from the ongoing ImmuneRACE study (first 160 participants) plus 1,254 subjects from 6 global collaborators. A de-identified subject ID, COVID-19 status, age in years and sex were almost always included in the sample metadata. HLA class I and class II types, where available, came from metadata supplied by the sample provider rather than from assay-based typing. The study at large found these results: How much clinical and demographic metadata was included differed by source and by participant, and the metadata was provided uncurated.

From its cysteine to its phenylalanine, the CDR3 spans 16 amino acids. The only DNA kept is the CDR3, 48 bases in frame from the first base. Per the germline V gene, SGHDT is the CDR1 and YYEEEE is the CDR2. V is pared back by 2 bases and J by 2 bases, with 14 bases lying between the germline termini. Participants in the prospective study were enrolled through a virtual design, were aged roughly 18 to 100 years, and lived in 20 to 30 United States geographic areas. In the prospective study, participants were assigned to cohorts based on the clinical history participants reported in a screening survey and a study questionnaire. ImmuneRACE Cohort 3 recovered participants were defined by two consecutive negative NP/OP PCR tests, healthcare professional clearance, or symptom resolution. In the prospective study, whole blood, serum and a nasopharyngeal or oropharyngeal swab were collected from each participant by mobile phlebotomists. Participants in the prospective study had the option to provide additional blood draws and questionnaires over a roughly 2-month period. Before DNA extraction, blood samples from the prospective study were shipped at room temperature or frozen.

The clonotype was recovered from a woman between 40 and 50 years old who had recovered from COVID-19. Sequences were obtained from PBMCs or T cells enriched from blood (not recorded which). The chain couples TRBV5-6 to TRBJ1-5; a tentative D match to TRBD1 spans 5 bases. CDR3 loop: CASSLRPQGGNQPQHF. The nucleotide sequence is given as TGTGCCAGCAGCTTACGCCCTCAGGGTGGCAATCAGCCCCAGCATTTT.